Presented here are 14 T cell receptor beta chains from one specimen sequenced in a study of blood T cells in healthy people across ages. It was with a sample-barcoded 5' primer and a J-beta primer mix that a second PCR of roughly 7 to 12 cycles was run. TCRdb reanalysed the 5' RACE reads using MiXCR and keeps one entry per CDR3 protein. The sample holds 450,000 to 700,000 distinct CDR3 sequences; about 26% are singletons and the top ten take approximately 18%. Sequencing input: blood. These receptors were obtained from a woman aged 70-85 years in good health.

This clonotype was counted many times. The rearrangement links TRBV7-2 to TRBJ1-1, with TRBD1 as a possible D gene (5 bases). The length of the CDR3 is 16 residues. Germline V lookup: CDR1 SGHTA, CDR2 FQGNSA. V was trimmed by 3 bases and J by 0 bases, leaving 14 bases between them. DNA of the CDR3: TGTGCCAGCAGCTTGGGCCAGGGAGGGGTGAACACTGAAGCTTTCTTT. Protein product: CASSLGQGGVNTEAFF.

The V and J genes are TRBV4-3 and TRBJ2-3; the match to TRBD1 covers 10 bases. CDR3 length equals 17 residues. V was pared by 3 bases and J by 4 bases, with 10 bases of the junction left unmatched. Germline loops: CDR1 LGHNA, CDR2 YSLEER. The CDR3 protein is CASSHQMGTGVSDTQYF. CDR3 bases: TGCGCCAGCAGCCACCAAATGGGGACAGGGGTTTCAGATACGCAGTATTTT.

DNA of the CDR3: TGTGCCAGCAGCTCCCCCGGCAGCAGCAATCAGCCCCAGCATTTT. It codes for CASSSPGSSNQPQHF. The chain joins TRBV7-2 to TRBJ1-5; no reliable D call. The CDR3 contains 15 residues. The germline V and J ends were trimmed by 4 bases and 1 base, with 11 bases remaining between them. Germline CDR1 is SGHTA and CDR2 is FQGNSA. Full variable domain (outside the CDR3, taken from reference TRBV7-2 and TRBJ1-5): GAGVSQSPSNKVTEKGKDVELRCDPISGHTALYWYRQSLGQGLEFLIYFQGNSAPDKSGLPSDRFSAERTGGSVSTLTIQRTQQEDSAVYLCASSSPGSSNQPQHFGDGTRLSIL.

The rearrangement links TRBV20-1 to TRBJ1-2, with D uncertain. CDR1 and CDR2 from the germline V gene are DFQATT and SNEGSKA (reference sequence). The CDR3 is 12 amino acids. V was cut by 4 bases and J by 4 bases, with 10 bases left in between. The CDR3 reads CSANAGSYGYTF. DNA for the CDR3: TGCAGTGCTAATGCTGGTAGCTATGGCTACACCTTC.

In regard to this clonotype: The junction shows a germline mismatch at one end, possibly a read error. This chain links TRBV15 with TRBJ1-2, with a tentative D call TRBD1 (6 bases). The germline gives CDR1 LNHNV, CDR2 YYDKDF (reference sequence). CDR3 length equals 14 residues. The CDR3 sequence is CAASRGGDTDGYTF. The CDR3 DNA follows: TGTGCCGCCAGCAGAGGAGGGGACACGGATGGCTACACCTTC. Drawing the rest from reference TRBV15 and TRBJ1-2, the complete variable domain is DAMVIQNPRYQVTQFGKPVTLSCSQTLNHNVMYWYQQKSSQAPKLLFHYYDKDFNNEADTPDNFQSRRPNTSFCFLDIRSPGLGDTAMYLCAASRGGDTDGYTFGSGTRLTVV.

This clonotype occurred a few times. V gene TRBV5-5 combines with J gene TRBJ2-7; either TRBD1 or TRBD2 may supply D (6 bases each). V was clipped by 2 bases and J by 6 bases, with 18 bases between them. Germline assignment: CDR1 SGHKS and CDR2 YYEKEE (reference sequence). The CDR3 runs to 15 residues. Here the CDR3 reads CASSFGGSRFSEQYF. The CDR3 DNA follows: TGTGCCAGCAGCTTCGGGGGCAGCCGATTCAGCGAGCAGTACTTC.

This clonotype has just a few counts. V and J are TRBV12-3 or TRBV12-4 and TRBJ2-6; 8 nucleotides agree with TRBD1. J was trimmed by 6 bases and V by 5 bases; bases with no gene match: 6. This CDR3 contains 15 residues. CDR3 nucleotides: TGTGCCAGCAGTAGCGACAGGGGTGCGGCCAACGTCCTGACTTTC. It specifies CASSSDRGAANVLTF.

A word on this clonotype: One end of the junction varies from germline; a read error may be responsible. For the CDR3, the DNA is TGTGCCAGCAGCCAAATAGAGGGGCGGTCCTCATCCCGGTTCTTC. Amino acids: CASSQIEGRSSSRFF. The chain recombines TRBV14 with TRBJ2-5, with D possibly being TRBD1 or TRBD2 (5 bases each). Germline V gives CDR1 SGHDN, CDR2 FVKESK. The CDR3 runs to 15 residues.

The CDR3 spells CASSYIGGGGETQYF. CDR3 nucleotide sequence: TGTGCCAGCAGTTACATCGGGGGAGGAGGAGAGACCCAGTACTTC. The V and J genes are TRBV6-2 or TRBV6-3 and TRBJ2-5; D perhaps matches TRBD2 (6 bases). V shed 2 bases and J shed 4 bases, with 14 bases lying between them. CDR1 and CDR2 from the germline V gene are MNHEY and SVGEGT. This CDR3 region has 15 residues.

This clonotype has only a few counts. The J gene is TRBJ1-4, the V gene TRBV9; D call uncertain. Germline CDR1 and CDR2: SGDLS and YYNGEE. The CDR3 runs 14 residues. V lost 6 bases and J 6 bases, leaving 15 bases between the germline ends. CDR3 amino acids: CASNENPGDEKLFF. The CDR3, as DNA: TGTGCCAGCAATGAAAACCCCGGGGATGAAAAACTGTTTTTT.

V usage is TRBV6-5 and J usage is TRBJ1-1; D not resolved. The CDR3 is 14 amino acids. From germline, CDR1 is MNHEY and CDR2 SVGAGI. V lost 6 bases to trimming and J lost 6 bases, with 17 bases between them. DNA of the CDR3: TGTGCCAGCAGCCCGGGGATCTCGGGTGCTGAAGCTTTCTTT. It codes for CASSPGISGAEAFF.

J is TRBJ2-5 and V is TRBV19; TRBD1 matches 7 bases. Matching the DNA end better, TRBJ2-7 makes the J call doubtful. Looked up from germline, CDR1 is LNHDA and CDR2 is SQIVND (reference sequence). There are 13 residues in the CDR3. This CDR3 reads CASKGGYPYEQYF. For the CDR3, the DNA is TGTGCCAGTAAAGGGGGCTACCCCTACGAGCAGTACTTC.

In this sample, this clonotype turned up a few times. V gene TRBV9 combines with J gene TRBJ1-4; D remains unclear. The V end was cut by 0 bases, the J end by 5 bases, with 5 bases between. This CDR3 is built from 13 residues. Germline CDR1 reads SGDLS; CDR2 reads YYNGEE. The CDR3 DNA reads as TGTGCCAGCAGCGTAGGGTCCAATGAAAAACTGTTTTTT. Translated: CASSVGSNEKLFF.

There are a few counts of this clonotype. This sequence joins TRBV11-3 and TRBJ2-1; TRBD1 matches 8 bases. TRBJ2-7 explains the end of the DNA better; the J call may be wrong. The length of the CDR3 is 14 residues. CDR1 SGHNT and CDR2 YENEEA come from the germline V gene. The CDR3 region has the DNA TGTGCCAGCAGCTTAGACAGGACAGGGACCGAGCAGTACTTC. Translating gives CASSLDRTGTEQYF.